This TCR beta chain was obtained from a study of cytomegalovirus exposure and HLA in healthy donors. General observations from the study: Presence/absence comparisons presumed near-even sequencing depth among donors.

It was with 60 Vbeta and 13 Jbeta primers that the PCR ran. In the authors' workflow: Counted up in a later analysis, unique TCR beta chains came to some 82 million, with around 9.9 million shared. Clones were sequenced by immunoSEQ multiplex PCR, and TCRdb holds only the in-frame ones, with some missing. Clone size and V and J calls were adopted from that table, with D and trimming inferred from the DNA. This table has about 160,000 clones, 65% to 90% appearing once. In regard to this clone: Antigen specificity is unknown.

The CDR3 loop spans 15 amino acids. Germline V lookup: CDR1 SGHAT, CDR2 FQNNGV. The V end lost 5 bases, the J end lost 4 bases, and 17 bases lay between the germline ends. The rearrangement links TRBV11-2 to TRBJ1-2, with D possibly matching TRBD1 (6 bases). Input material: PBMCs. This clonotype originated in a man aged 50 to 59 in good health and CMV-seropositive. The CDR3 coding sequence is TGTGCCAGCAGCCCGGCGGGGGGCGGGATCTATGGCTACACCTTC. This gives the protein CASSPAGGGIYGYTF.